Shown below are 20 T cell receptor beta chains from a single sample sequenced in a study of OX40 agonist ivuxolimab in advanced cancers. Data came from immunoSEQ multiplex PCR; TCRdb stores just in-frame clones and leaves some out. This repertoire shows 77,000 or so clones, roughly 78% found once; its top ten account for around 5%. Source: CD4+ or CD8+ T cells sorted from blood, taken in a trial of the OX40 agonist ivuxolimab. These receptors all come from an adult with an advanced solid tumor such as melanoma, head and neck, liver or kidney cancer.

The chain carries TRBV28 and TRBJ2-4; the D gene is possibly TRBD2 (6 bases). V was shortened by 6 bases and J by 8 bases, with 11 bases between the two germline ends. This CDR3 is built from 12 residues. Germline V lookup: CDR1 MDHEN, CDR2 SYDVKM. The CDR3 region has the DNA TGTGCCAGCAGCTCAGGGAGGTACATTCAGTACTTC. This codes for CASSSGRYIQYF.

The chain combines TRBV27 with TRBJ2-2; 8 bases fit TRBD1. The CDR3 spans 13 residues. Germline V gene data show CDR1 as MNHEY and CDR2 as SMNVEV (reference sequence). V was clipped by 6 bases and J by 6 bases; unmatched bases: 3. The chain's CDR3 is CASSRGRAGELFF. For the CDR3, the DNA is TGTGCCAGCAGCAGGGGGCGTGCCGGGGAGCTGTTTTTT.

This clone was counted only a few times. The chain links TRBV5-5 to TRBJ2-7; D not resolved. The length of the CDR3 is 11 residues. V dropped 1 base and J dropped 7 bases, with 6 bases sitting between them. Per the germline V gene, CDR1 is SGHKS and CDR2 is YYEKEE (reference sequence). CDR3 bases: TGTGCCAGCAGCTTGCAAGGAGAGCAGTACTTC. This gives the protein CASSLQGEQYF.

This clone was observed a few times. This chain links TRBV28 with TRBJ1-3, with no clear D. V shed 6 bases and J shed 0 bases, with 15 bases lying between them. The CDR3 sequence is 16 residues long. Germline CDR1 and CDR2: MDHEN and SYDVKM. DNA of the CDR3: TGTGCCAGCAGCTCTCCGGGAAAGGGCTCTGGAAACACCATATATTTT. Protein sequence: CASSSPGKGSGNTIYF.

The gene calls are TRBV6-5 and TRBJ1-2; D remains unclear. This CDR3 has 15 amino acids. The V end lost 6 bases, the J end lost 4 bases, and 18 bases lay between the germline ends. CDR1 and CDR2 (germline): MNHEY, SVGAGI. CDR3 coding DNA: TGTGCCAGCAGCCCATTTTTCGGGGTTTTCTATGGCTACACCTTC. Translation: CASSPFFGVFYGYTF.

The chain combines TRBV6-5 with TRBJ1-4; TRBD1 aligns across 8 bases. The CDR3 runs to 15 residues. CDR1 and CDR2 (germline): MNHEY, SVGAGI. Losses at the gene ends were 4 bases for V and 6 bases for J; bases not matched to a gene: 7. This CDR3 is CASSSTTGGDEKLFF. The CDR3 nucleotides are TGTGCCAGCAGTTCTACTACAGGGGGAGATGAAAAACTGTTTTTT.

This chain connects TRBV14 to TRBJ2-3, with 9 bases fitting TRBD2. The CDR3 runs to 16 residues. The V segment lost 4 bases and the J segment 2 bases; nucleotides outside the gene matches: 7. Germline V gene data show CDR1 as SGHDN and CDR2 as FVKESK. The CDR3: CASSPRGLAYTDTQYF. CDR3 nucleotide sequence: TGTGCCAGCAGCCCCCGGGGACTAGCTTACACAGATACGCAGTATTTT.

The V gene is TRBV30, the J gene TRBJ1-2; D is unresolved. V dropped 0 bases and J dropped 8 bases, with 19 bases sitting between them. Germline-derived CDR1 and CDR2 are GTSNPN and SVGIG (reference sequence). The CDR3 spans 15 residues. The CDR3 nucleotides are TGTGCCTGGAGTGTACGTGCGACAAGCTCCGACGGCTACACCTTC. Translated, it gives CAWSVRATSSDGYTF.

The chain is built from TRBV2 and TRBJ1-5, with 7 bases fitting TRBD1. Germline loops: CDR1 SNHLY, CDR2 FYNNEI. J was trimmed by 0 bases and V by 3 bases; bases with no gene match: 8. This CDR3 spans 17 amino acids. The CDR3 sequence is CASSDVDRLYSNQPQHF. DNA for the CDR3: TGTGCCAGCAGTGATGTGGACAGGCTATATAGCAATCAGCCCCAGCATTTT.

The V and J genes are TRBV5-6 and TRBJ1-3; no clear D gene. Trimming left V 4 bases short and J 0 bases short, with 8 bases between. Germline V gene lookup returns CDR1 SGHDT and CDR2 YYEEEE. The CDR3 length is 14 residues. CDR3 loop: CASSPTYSGNTIYF. Here the CDR3 DNA reads TGTGCCAGCAGCCCGACTTACTCTGGAAACACCATATATTTT.

V usage is TRBV6-5 and J usage is TRBJ2-7; TRBD1 or TRBD2 may be the D gene (5 bases each). V shed 0 bases and J shed 3 bases, with 6 bases lying between them. From germline, CDR1 is MNHEY and CDR2 SVGAGI. The CDR3 extends over 13 amino acids. The CDR3 bases are TGTGCCAGCAGTTACTCGAGGGGCTACGAGCAGTACTTC. Its protein product is CASSYSRGYEQYF.

V gene TRBV23-1 combines with J gene TRBJ2-2, with D possibly matching TRBD1 (5 bases). TRBV23-1 carries the ORF label, with uncertain function. The V end lost 4 bases, the J end lost 2 bases, and 11 bases lay between the germline ends. CDR3 length equals 15 residues. The CDR3 DNA reads as TGCGCCAGCAGTCTCCCGGACACCAACACCGGGGAGCTGTTTTTT. Its translation: CASSLPDTNTGELFF.

The chain carries TRBV27 and TRBJ1-1, with a weak D call TRBD1 (5 bases). The V end was cut by 2 bases, the J end by 9 bases, with 13 bases between. Germline V gene sequence: CDR1 MNHEY, CDR2 SMNVEV (reference sequence). There are 13 residues in the CDR3. The CDR3 loop is CASSLTQGPQAFF. In DNA, the CDR3 is TGTGCCAGCAGTTTAACCCAGGGCCCCCAAGCTTTCTTT.

This rearrangement joins TRBV6-1 to TRBJ2-1; D gene unclear. The CDR3 length is 12 residues. The V and J ends lost 3 bases and 6 bases respectively, with 6 bases between them. Germline V gene sequence: CDR1 MNHNS, CDR2 SASEGT. CDR3 region: CASSELINEQFF. In DNA, the CDR3 is TGTGCCAGCAGTGAGCTTATCAATGAGCAGTTCTTC.

This clone has just a few counts. The chain uses TRBV6-1 and TRBJ2-7; no definite D call. V gave up 4 bases and J gave up 3 bases, with 4 bases separating them. This CDR3 has 11 amino acids. Germline CDR1 reads MNHNS; CDR2 reads SASEGT. The CDR3 reads CASSVLYEQYF. CDR3 nucleotides: TGTGCCAGCAGTGTTCTCTACGAGCAGTACTTC.

This chain uses TRBV2 with TRBJ2-2; the D is unclear. V was pared by 6 bases and J by 2 bases, with 10 bases between. This CDR3 has 14 residues. Germline V CDR1 and CDR2: SNHLY, FYNNEI. CDR3 sequence: CASRPTENTGELFF. DNA for the CDR3: TGTGCCAGCAGGCCCACAGAAAACACCGGGGAGCTGTTTTTT.

J is TRBJ2-1 and V is TRBV18, with 11 bases matching TRBD2. In germline, CDR1 is KGHSH, CDR2 LQKENI. The CDR3 totals 16 residues. V shed 3 bases and J 10 bases; nucleotides not matched to a gene: 11. The CDR3 DNA follows: TGTGCCAGCTCACCCCAAAATAGCGGGGGGGCACGGGAGCAGTTCTTC. This sequence encodes CASSPQNSGGAREQFF. The entire variable domain, with the rest obtained from reference TRBV18 and TRBJ2-1, is as follows: NAGVMQNPRHLVRRRGQEARLRCSPMKGHSHVYWYRQLPEEGLKFMVYLQKENIIDESGMPKERFSAEFPKEGPSILRIQQVVRGDSAAYFCASSPQNSGGAREQFFGPGTRLTVL.

The chain carries TRBV25-1 and TRBJ2-4, with 8 bases matching TRBD1. Germline trimming cut 5 bases from V and 4 bases from J; bases unmatched to any gene: 7. CDR3 length: 15 amino acids. The V gene's germline CDR1 is MGHDK and CDR2 SYGVNS. CDR3 sequence reads: CASSTPGTGKNIQYF. The CDR3 nucleotides read TGTGCCAGCAGTACTCCCGGGACAGGAAAAAACATTCAGTACTTC.

This clone was seen once. The CDR3 DNA reads as TGTGCCGCAAAACAGGGGGCCAAGAGAAACACCATATATTTT. It specifies CAAKQGAKRNTIYF. The chain has TRBV30 and TRBJ1-3; 9 bases line up with TRBD1. This CDR3 has 14 amino acids. Unmatched junction bases numbered 10, after V lost 8 bases and J lost 5 bases. Germline CDR1 is GTSNPN and CDR2 is SVGIG (reference sequence).

The rearrangement joins TRBV7-9 to TRBJ2-3; TRBD2 aligns across 9 bases. Germline V gene lookup returns CDR1 SEHNR and CDR2 FQNEAQ (reference sequence). The CDR3 spans 18 residues. V shed 1 base and J 2 bases; nucleotides not matched to a gene: 10. The CDR3 nucleotides read TGTGCCAGCAGCTTAGGGGGCCCTAGCGGGATTTCCACAGATACGCAGTATTTT. Its translation is CASSLGGPSGISTDTQYF.